This TCR beta chain was documented in a study of regulatory T cells in long-lasting Graves disease. Both iRepertoire HTBI primers and Arm-PCR of CDR3 regions were used to build the TCR beta libraries. TCRdb fed the multiplex PCR reads into MiXCR, producing one record per CDR3 protein. The sample has 350,000 to 400,000 distinct CDR3 sequences, 16% seen once; the top ten hold 20%. Noted time point: newly diagnosed GD, antithyroid drugs for less than 3 months. Making the TCR library involved RNA that had been extracted from PBMCs. The data were also submitted as part of a second study, on T cells in Graves' hyperthyroidism and ophthalmopathy.

This sample comprised peripheral blood mononuclear cells (PBMCs), obtained at new diagnosis, from a patient treated with antithyroid drugs. The clonotype was recovered from a woman younger than 30 with Graves disease.

CDR3 coding DNA: TGCGCCAGCAGAGATAAGCTTGCAGCGGGGGGCACAGATACGCAGTATTTT. Protein: CASRDKLAAGGTDTQYF. The V call is TRBV5-1, the J call TRBJ2-3; 8 bases map to TRBD2. The germline gives CDR1 SGHRS, CDR2 YFSETQ. This CDR3 has 17 amino acids. The V and J ends lost 5 bases and 1 base, in that order; junction bases with no gene match: 12.